These 23 T cell receptor beta chains originate from one sample sequenced in a study of T-cell memory formation after mild COVID-19. TCRdb recomputed calls from the 5' RACE reads with MiXCR, one row per CDR3 protein. Of hundreds of thousands of distinct CDR3 sequences detected, approximately 29% appear once; the ten largest clones hold 13%. Sequencing used PBMCs or a T cell subset sorted from them (not recorded which). The receptors were gathered from an adult woman who had mild COVID-19 (a few samples of this study predate the infection). Cell type and time point are not known.

The rearrangement uses TRBV6-2 or TRBV6-3 and TRBJ2-7; tentatively, D is TRBD1 or TRBD2 (6 bases each). The germline V gene has CDR1 MNHEY and CDR2 SVGEGT. V lost 4 bases to trimming and J lost 2 bases, with 15 bases between them. This CDR3 has 15 residues. CDR3 nucleotide sequence: TGTGCCAGCAGTTTCCCGGGGGACACCCCCTACGAGCAGTACTTC. Its translation: CASSFPGDTPYEQYF.

The chain recombines TRBV27 with TRBJ1-4, with D maybe TRBD1 (5 bases). Germline V lookup: CDR1 MNHEY, CDR2 SMNVEV (reference sequence). Trimming cost V 6 bases and J 5 bases, with 13 bases left between them. This CDR3 region has 14 residues. DNA of the CDR3: TGTGCCAGCAGACACGACAGTCGAAATGAAAAACTGTTTTTT. This gives the protein CASRHDSRNEKLFF.

The chain recombines TRBV7-2 with TRBJ1-4; D perhaps matches TRBD1 (6 bases). Between the trimmed V and J ends, which lost 5 bases and 5 bases, there was a span of 18 bases. The CDR3 runs to 16 residues. Germline V gene lookup returns CDR1 SGHTA and CDR2 FQGNSA. Written as DNA, the CDR3 is TGTGCCAGCAGCATCCTCCGACAGGTTTCAAATGAAAAACTGTTTTTT. Its translation is CASSILRQVSNEKLFF.

The chain links TRBV20-1 to TRBJ2-3; TRBD2 matches 8 bases. The V segment lost 7 bases and the J segment 6 bases; nucleotides outside the gene matches: 9. The CDR3 runs to 13 residues. Per the germline V gene, CDR1 is DFQATT and CDR2 is SNEGSKA (reference sequence). CDR3 nucleotides: TGCAGTGATAGCGGGACGGCAACCGATACGCAGTATTTT. It translates to CSDSGTATDTQYF.

This chain joins TRBV19 and TRBJ1-6; 8 nucleotides align to TRBD1. V dropped 10 bases and J dropped 4; count of bases not matched to a gene: 6. Germline V lookup: CDR1 LNHDA, CDR2 SQIVND (reference sequence). This CDR3 region has 14 residues. The CDR3 region has the DNA TGTGCCACGGGGACAGGACTATATAATTCACCCCTCCACTTT. Translation gives CATGTGLYNSPLHF.

The CDR3 spells CASSSDRGEPQHF. The CDR3 DNA reads TGTGCCAGCAGCTCGGACAGGGGTGAGCCCCAGCATTTT. The chain is built from TRBV7-9 and TRBJ1-5; 9 bases are shared with TRBD1. The CDR3 is 13 residues long. Germline assignment: CDR1 SEHNR and CDR2 FQNEAQ (reference sequence). The V segment lost 4 bases and the J segment 8 bases; nucleotides outside the gene matches: 3.

This clonotype was observed a handful of times. The chain has TRBV5-6 and TRBJ1-2; no clear D. The CDR3 consists of 13 residues. V lost 4 bases, J lost 7 bases, and 14 bases lay in between. CDR1 and CDR2 from the germline V gene are SGHDT and YYEEEE. The CDR3 loop is CASSRETLFGYTF. The CDR3 coding sequence is TGTGCCAGCAGCCGAGAGACATTGTTTGGCTACACCTTC.

The chain has TRBV4-1 and TRBJ2-3; D perhaps matches TRBD1 (6 bases). The CDR3 extends over 17 amino acids. Germline-derived CDR1 and CDR2 are MGHRA and YSYEKL. The V and J ends lost 3 bases and 4 bases respectively, with 20 bases between them. The CDR3 DNA sequence: TGCGCCAGCAGCCAGGGGAGAAGAACAGGGAGCGCAGATACGCAGTATTTT. It codes for CASSQGRRTGSADTQYF.

The chain couples TRBV7-3 to TRBJ2-3, with unresolved D. Germline V gives CDR1 SGHTA, CDR2 FQGTGA. V was pared by 4 bases and J by 0 bases, with 14 bases between. This CDR3 is built from 16 residues. This chain's CDR3 is CASSSHRRSSTDTQYF. CDR3 in DNA: TGTGCCAGCAGCTCCCACCGGAGATCTAGCACAGATACGCAGTATTTT.

The gene calls are TRBV5-6 and TRBJ2-1; 10 bases map to TRBD1. The CDR3 contains 17 residues. V gave up 3 bases and J gave up 8 bases; unmatched junction bases: 14. Per the germline V gene, CDR1 is SGHDT and CDR2 is YYEEEE. In DNA, the CDR3 is TGTGCCAGCAGCTGGAAAACACGGGGACAGGGGTTTTATGAGCAGTTCTTC. It yields the protein CASSWKTRGQGFYEQFF. Supplemented by reference TRBV5-6 and TRBJ2-1, the full variable domain reads DAGVTQSPTHLIKTRGQQVTLRCSPKSGHDTVSWYQQALGQGPQFIFQYYEEEERQRGNFPDRFSGHQFPNYSSELNVNALLLGDSALYLCASSWKTRGQGFYEQFFGPGTRLTVL.

The chain joins TRBV29-1 to TRBJ2-5; 8 bases line up with TRBD1. Trimming removed 6 bases from V and 3 bases from J; junction bases left unmatched: 9. Germline values: CDR1 SQVTM, CDR2 ANQGSEA. The CDR3 runs 14 residues. CDR3 amino acids: CSVEIGQGEETQYF. The DNA for the CDR3 is TGCAGCGTGGAAATAGGACAGGGAGAAGAGACCCAGTACTTC.

This chain joins TRBV2 and TRBJ2-3; TRBD1 agrees at 8 bases. V gave up 11 bases and J gave up 0 bases; unmatched junction bases: 4. This CDR3 is built from 13 residues. The germline V gene encodes CDR1 SNHLY and CDR2 FYNNEI. This chain's CDR3 is CAGDRGSTDTQYF. The DNA of the CDR3 is TGTGCCGGTGACAGGGGAAGCACAGATACGCAGTATTTT. Using reference TRBV2 and TRBJ2-3 for the parts outside the CDR3, the full variable domain is EPEVTQTPSHQVTQMGQEVILRCVPISNHLYFYWYRQILGQKVEFLVSFYNNEISEKSEIFDDQFSVERPDGSNFTLKIRSTKLEDSAMYFCAGDRGSTDTQYFGPGTRLTVL.

The CDR3 DNA follows: TGTGCCAGCAGCTTGACAGATCCAAACACTGAAGCTTTCTTT. This translates into CASSLTDPNTEAFF. The V and J genes are TRBV12-3 or TRBV12-4 and TRBJ1-1; possibly TRBD1 for D (5 bases). The CDR3 runs to 14 residues. V was shortened by 6 bases and J by 2 bases, with 13 bases between the two germline ends.

The chain carries TRBV7-9 and TRBJ1-4; D possibly corresponds to TRBD1 (5 bases). The germline gives CDR1 SEHNR, CDR2 FQNEAQ (reference sequence). The V and J ends lost 5 bases and 2 bases respectively, with 12 bases between them. This CDR3 is built from 15 residues. CDR3 bases: TGTGCCAGCAGCCCGGGGACGGCGACTAATGAAAAACTGTTTTTT. This gives the protein CASSPGTATNEKLFF.

J is TRBJ2-1 and V is TRBV11-3, with 9 bases aligning to TRBD1. The junction had 2 bases not matched to a gene; V was cut back by 0 bases and J by 5 bases. The CDR3 spans 15 residues. CDR1 is SGHNT and CDR2 is YENEEA in the germline V gene. The CDR3 sequence: CASSLEGQGHNEQFF. The CDR3 nucleotides read TGTGCCAGCAGCTTAGAGGGACAGGGCCACAATGAGCAGTTCTTC.

This chain uses TRBV5-1 with TRBJ2-1; TRBD1 matches 9 bases. This CDR3 is built from 13 residues. Germline V gene sequence: CDR1 SGHRS, CDR2 YFSETQ. With 0 bases clipped from V and 13 bases from J, the junction kept 5 bases outside the gene matches. The CDR3 nucleotides read TGCGCCAGCAGCTTGGGGGACAGGGACGGACAGTTCTTC. As protein: CASSLGDRDGQFF.

The rearrangement uses TRBV7-3 and TRBJ2-7; 7 bases line up with TRBD1. Germline V gives CDR1 SGHTA, CDR2 FQGTGA. The CDR3 totals 15 residues. With V trimmed by 5 bases and J by 0 bases, 7 bases remained unmatched. CDR3 nucleotide sequence: TGTGCCAGCAGCCACGTCGACAGGGTCTCCTACGAGCAGTACTTC. Its protein product is CASSHVDRVSYEQYF.

The V and J genes are TRBV29-1 and TRBJ2-7; TRBD2 aligns across 8 bases. Losses at the gene ends were 6 bases for V and 4 bases for J; bases not matched to a gene: 5. Germline V gene data show CDR1 as SQVTM and CDR2 as ANQGSEA. This CDR3 is built from 12 residues. The CDR3, as DNA: TGCAGCGTCGGGGGGGATGGTTACGAGCAGTACTTC. Translating gives CSVGGDGYEQYF.

The chain couples TRBV27 to TRBJ2-1; 11 bases are shared with TRBD2. J was trimmed by 3 bases and V by 8 bases; bases with no gene match: 18. CDR3 size: 19 residues. Per the germline V gene, CDR1 is MNHEY and CDR2 is SMNVEV (reference sequence). The CDR3 nucleotides read TGTGCCAGCTGTCCCTCAGGGCTAGCGGGAGGCGGGGGCTACAATGAGCAGTTCTTC. This sequence encodes CASCPSGLAGGGGYNEQFF.

The rearrangement uses TRBV10-3 and TRBJ2-5; 11 bases fit TRBD1. V trimming: 6 bases; J trimming: 2 bases; junction bases outside the gene matches: 5. This CDR3 has 15 residues. The germline V gene has CDR1 ENHRY and CDR2 SYGVKD. The CDR3 DNA reads as TGTGCCATCAGCCAGGACAGGGGGCATCAAGAGACCCAGTACTTC. Translated: CAISQDRGHQETQYF.

The V gene is TRBV7-6, the J gene TRBJ1-3; D not resolved. V was pared by 5 bases and J by 2 bases, with 10 bases between. There are 14 residues in the CDR3. Germline loops: CDR1 SGHVS, CDR2 FNYEAQ. The CDR3 region has the DNA TGTGCCAGCAGCCCCCTTAACCCTGGAAACACCATATATTTT. Its protein product is CASSPLNPGNTIYF.

This chain joins TRBV21-1 and TRBJ2-7; the table's D call, TRBD1, has no DNA check behind it. TRBV21-1 is a pseudogene segment. The CDR3 runs 16 residues. CDR3 bases: TGTGCCAGCAGGTCCCCCGGGACAGGGGAAGTTAGCGAGCAGTACTTC. This sequence encodes CASRSPGTGEVSEQYF.

The chain couples TRBV19 to TRBJ2-1; 7 bases align to TRBD1. The trim removed 3 bases at V and 5 bases at J, leaving 10 bases unmatched. Germline V CDR1 and CDR2: LNHDA, SQIVND (reference sequence). CDR3 length: 16 residues. The CDR3 loop reads CASSISDRAINNEQFF. In DNA, the CDR3 is TGTGCCAGTAGTATCTCAGACAGGGCTATCAACAATGAGCAGTTCTTC.